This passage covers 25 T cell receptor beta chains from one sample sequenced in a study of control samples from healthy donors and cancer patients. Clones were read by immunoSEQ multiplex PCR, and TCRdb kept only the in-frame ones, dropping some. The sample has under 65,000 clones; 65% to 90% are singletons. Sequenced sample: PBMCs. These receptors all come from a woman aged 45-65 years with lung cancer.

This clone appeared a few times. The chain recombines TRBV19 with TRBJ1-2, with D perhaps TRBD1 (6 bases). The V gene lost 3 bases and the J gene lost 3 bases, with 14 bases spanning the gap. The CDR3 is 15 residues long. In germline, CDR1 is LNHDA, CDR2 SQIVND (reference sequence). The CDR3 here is CASSMGDYRDYGYTF. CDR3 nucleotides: TGTGCCAGTAGTATGGGAGATTACAGGGACTATGGCTACACCTTC.

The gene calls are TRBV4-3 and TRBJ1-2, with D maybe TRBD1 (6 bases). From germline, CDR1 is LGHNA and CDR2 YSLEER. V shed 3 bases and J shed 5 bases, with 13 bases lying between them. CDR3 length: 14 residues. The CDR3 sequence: CASSQPGRGYGYTF. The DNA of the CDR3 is TGCGCCAGCAGCCAGCCCGGAAGGGGGTATGGCTACACCTTC.

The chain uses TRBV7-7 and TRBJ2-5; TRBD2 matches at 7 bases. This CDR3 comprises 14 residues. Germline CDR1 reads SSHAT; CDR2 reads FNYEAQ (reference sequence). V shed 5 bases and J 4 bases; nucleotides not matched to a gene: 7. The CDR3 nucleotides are TGTGCCAGCAGCCCCGGGGGAGGGCTAGAGACCCAGTACTTC. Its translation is CASSPGGGLETQYF.

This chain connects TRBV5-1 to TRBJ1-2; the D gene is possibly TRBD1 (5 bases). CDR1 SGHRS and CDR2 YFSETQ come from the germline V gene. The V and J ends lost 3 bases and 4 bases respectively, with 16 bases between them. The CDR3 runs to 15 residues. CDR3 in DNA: TGCGCCAGCAGCTCCGCAGGGAGTCCTCTCTATGGCTACACCTTC. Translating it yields CASSSAGSPLYGYTF.

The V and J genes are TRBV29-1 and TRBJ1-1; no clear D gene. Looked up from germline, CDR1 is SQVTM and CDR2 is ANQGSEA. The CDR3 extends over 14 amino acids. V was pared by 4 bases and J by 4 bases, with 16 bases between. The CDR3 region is CSVGRAGGSTEAFF. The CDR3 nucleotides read TGCAGCGTTGGAAGGGCAGGAGGTTCCACTGAAGCTTTCTTT.

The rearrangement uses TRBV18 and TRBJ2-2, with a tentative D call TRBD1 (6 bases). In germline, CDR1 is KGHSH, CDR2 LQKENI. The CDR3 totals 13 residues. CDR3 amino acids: CADRTSNTGELFF. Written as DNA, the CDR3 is TGTGCTGACAGGACCTCGAACACCGGGGAGCTGTTTTTT.

The CDR3 protein is CASSYGGGGLVNEKLFF. The CDR3, as DNA: TGTGCCAGCAGTTATGGCGGGGGAGGGCTTGTTAATGAAAAACTGTTTTTT. The chain carries TRBV28 and TRBJ1-4; perhaps TRBD1 as D (5 bases). Germline V gene data show CDR1 as MDHEN and CDR2 as SYDVKM. The CDR3 spans 17 residues. V was pared by 4 bases and J by 4 bases, with 19 bases between.

CDR3 amino acids: CASVQGFGNIQYF. CDR3 nucleotides: TGTGCCAGCGTCCAGGGGTTCGGAAACATTCAGTACTTC. The chain recombines TRBV7-2 with TRBJ2-4; D may be TRBD1 (6 bases). Trimming pared 8 bases from V and 6 bases from J, leaving 14 bases between. CDR3 length equals 13 residues. Germline CDR1 reads SGHTA; CDR2 reads FQGNSA.

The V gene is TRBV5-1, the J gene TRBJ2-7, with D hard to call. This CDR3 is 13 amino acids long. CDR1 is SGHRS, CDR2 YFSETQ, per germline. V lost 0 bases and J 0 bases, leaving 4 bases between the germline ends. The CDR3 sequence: CASSLGASYEQYF. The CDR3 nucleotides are TGCGCCAGCAGCTTGGGGGCCTCCTACGAGCAGTACTTC.

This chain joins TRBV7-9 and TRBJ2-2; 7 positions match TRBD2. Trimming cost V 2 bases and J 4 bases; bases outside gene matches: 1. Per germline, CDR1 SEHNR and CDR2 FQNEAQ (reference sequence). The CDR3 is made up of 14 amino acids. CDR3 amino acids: CASSLQRGTGELFF. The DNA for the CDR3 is TGTGCCAGCAGCTTACAGCGGGGCACCGGGGAGCTGTTTTTT.

The chain's CDR3 is CASIGQNYGYTF. CDR3 bases: TGTGCCAGCATAGGACAGAACTATGGCTACACCTTC. The gene calls are TRBV2 and TRBJ1-2, with D possibly being TRBD1 (6 bases). The CDR3 sequence is 12 residues long. V was shortened by 7 bases and J by 2 bases, with 8 bases between the two germline ends. Looked up from germline, CDR1 is SNHLY and CDR2 is FYNNEI.

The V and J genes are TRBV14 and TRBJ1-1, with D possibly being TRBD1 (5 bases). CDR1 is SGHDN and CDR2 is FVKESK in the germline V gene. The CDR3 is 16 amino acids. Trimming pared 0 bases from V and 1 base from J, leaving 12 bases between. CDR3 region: CASSQDSRTGNTEAFF. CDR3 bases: TGTGCCAGCAGCCAAGATTCCAGAACAGGGAACACTGAAGCTTTCTTT. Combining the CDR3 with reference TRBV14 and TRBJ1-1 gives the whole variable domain EAGVTQFPSHSVIEKGQTVTLRCDPISGHDNLYWYRRVMGKEIKFLLHFVKESKQDESGMPNNRFLAERTGGTYSTLKVQPAELEDSGVYFCASSQDSRTGNTEAFFGQGTRLTVV.

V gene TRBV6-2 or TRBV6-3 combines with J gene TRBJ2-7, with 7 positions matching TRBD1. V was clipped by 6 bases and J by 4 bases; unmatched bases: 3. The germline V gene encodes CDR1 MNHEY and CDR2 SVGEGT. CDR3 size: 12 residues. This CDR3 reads CASSRTGYEQYF. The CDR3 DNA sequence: TGTGCCAGCAGCCGGACAGGATACGAGCAGTACTTC.

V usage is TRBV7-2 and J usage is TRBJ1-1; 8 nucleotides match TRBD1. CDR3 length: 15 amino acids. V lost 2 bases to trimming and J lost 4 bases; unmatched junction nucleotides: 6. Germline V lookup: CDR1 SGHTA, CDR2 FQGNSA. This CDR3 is CASSLKAGGITEAFF. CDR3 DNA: TGTGCCAGCAGCTTAAAGGCAGGGGGCATCACTGAAGCTTTCTTT.

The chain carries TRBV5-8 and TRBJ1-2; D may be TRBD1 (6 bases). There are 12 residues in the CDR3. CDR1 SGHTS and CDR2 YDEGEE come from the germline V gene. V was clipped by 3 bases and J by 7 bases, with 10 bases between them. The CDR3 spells CASSWGGGGYTF. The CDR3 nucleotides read TGTGCCAGCAGCTGGGGAGGGGGTGGCTACACCTTC.

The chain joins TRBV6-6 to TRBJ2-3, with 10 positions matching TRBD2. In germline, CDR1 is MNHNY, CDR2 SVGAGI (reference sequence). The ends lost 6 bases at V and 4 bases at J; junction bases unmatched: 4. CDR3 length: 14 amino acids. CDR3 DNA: TGTGCCAGCAGAGCGGGGGGGCCGTCAGATACGCAGTATTTT. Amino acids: CASRAGGPSDTQYF.

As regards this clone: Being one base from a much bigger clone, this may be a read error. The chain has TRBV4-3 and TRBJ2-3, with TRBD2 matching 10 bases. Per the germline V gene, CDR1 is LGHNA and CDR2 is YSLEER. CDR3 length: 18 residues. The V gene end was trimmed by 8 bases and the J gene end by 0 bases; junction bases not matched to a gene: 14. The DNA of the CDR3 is TGCGCCAGCTCATGGGCTAGCGGGGGTTATACTAGCACAGATACGCAGTATTTT. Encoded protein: CASSWASGGYTSTDTQYF.

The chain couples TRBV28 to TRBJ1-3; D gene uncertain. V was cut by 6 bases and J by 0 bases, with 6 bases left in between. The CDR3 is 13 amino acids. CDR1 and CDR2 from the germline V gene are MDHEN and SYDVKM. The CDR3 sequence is CASRPFSGNTIYF. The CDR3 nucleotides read TGTGCCAGCAGGCCTTTCTCTGGAAACACCATATATTTT.

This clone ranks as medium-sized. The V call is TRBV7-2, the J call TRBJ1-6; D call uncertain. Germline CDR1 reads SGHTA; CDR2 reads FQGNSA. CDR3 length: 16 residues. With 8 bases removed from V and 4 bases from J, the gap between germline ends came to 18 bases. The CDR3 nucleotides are TGTGCCAGCCCCTCTCGGGCTCCGCTTTATAATTCACCCCTCCACTTT. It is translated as CASPSRAPLYNSPLHF.

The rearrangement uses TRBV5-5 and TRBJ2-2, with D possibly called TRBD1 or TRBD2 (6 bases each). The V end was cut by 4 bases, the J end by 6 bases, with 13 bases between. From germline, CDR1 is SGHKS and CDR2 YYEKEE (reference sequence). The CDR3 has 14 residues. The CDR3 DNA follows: TGTGCCAGCAGCGTTTCCGGGGGCGCCGGGGAGCTGTTTTTT. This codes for CASSVSGGAGELFF.

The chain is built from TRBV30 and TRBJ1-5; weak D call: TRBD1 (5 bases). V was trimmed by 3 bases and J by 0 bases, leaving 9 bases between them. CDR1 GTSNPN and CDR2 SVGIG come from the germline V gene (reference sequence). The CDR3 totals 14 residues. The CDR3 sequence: CAWSAGFSNQPQHF. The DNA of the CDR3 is TGTGCCTGGAGCGCAGGGTTTAGCAATCAGCCCCAGCATTTT.

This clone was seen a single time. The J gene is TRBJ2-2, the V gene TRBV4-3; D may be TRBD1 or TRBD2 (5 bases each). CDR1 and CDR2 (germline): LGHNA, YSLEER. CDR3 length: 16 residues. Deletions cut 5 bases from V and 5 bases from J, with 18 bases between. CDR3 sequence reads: CASSSSITGGTGELFF. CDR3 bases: TGCGCCAGCAGCTCAAGTATTACAGGCGGGACCGGGGAGCTGTTTTTT.

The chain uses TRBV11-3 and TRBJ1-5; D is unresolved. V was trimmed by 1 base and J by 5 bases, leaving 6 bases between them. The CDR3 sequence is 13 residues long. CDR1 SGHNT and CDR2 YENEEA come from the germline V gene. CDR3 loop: CASSLARDQPQHF. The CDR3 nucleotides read TGTGCCAGCAGCTTAGCCCGGGATCAGCCCCAGCATTTT.

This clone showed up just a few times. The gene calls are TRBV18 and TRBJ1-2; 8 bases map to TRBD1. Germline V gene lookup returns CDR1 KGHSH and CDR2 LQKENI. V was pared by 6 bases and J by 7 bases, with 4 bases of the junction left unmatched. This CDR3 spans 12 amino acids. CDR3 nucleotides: TGTGCCAGCTCCCTGGACAGGGTTGGCTACACCTTC. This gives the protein CASSLDRVGYTF.

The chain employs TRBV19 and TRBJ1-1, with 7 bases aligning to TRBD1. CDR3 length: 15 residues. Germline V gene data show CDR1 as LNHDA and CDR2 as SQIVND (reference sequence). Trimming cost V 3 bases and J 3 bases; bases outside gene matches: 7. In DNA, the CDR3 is TGTGCCAGTAGTATTCCAGGGGGACGATACACTGAAGCTTTCTTT. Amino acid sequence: CASSIPGGRYTEAFF.